The 20 T cell receptor beta chains below were found in one sample sequenced in a study of cytomegalovirus exposure and HLA in healthy donors. The PCR employed 60 Vbeta primers together with 13 Jbeta primers. Sequencing was performed with immunoSEQ multiplex PCR; in TCRdb, only in-frame clones are kept and a portion is missing. The sample consists of some 130,000 clones, approximately 82% of them appearing once. Specimen: PBMCs. These receptors originate from a female donor in good health and CMV-seronegative.

The chain has TRBV7-2 and TRBJ2-7; possible D gene TRBD2, 7 bases. The CDR3 length is 15 residues. Germline assignment: CDR1 SGHTA and CDR2 FQGNSA. The V gene lost 3 bases and the J gene lost 1 base, with 13 bases spanning the gap. CDR3 protein: CASSLDSGASYEQYF. Here the CDR3 DNA reads TGTGCCAGCAGCTTGGACAGCGGGGCTTCCTACGAGCAGTACTTC.

This chain links TRBV19 with TRBJ2-3; 11 bases are a match to TRBD2. Germline assignment: CDR1 LNHDA and CDR2 SQIVND (reference sequence). Trimming removed 4 bases from V and 6 bases from J; junction bases left unmatched: 12. The CDR3 consists of 17 residues. The CDR3 protein is CASSTQPTSGRGDTQYF. The CDR3 DNA reads TGTGCCAGTAGTACTCAACCTACTAGCGGGAGAGGGGATACGCAGTATTTT.

CDR3 sequence reads: CASTPLEGDTGELFF. The DNA of the CDR3 is TGTGCCAGTACTCCCTTGGAGGGCGACACCGGGGAGCTGTTTTTT. The rearrangement joins TRBV19 to TRBJ2-2; D is perhaps TRBD2 (6 bases). This CDR3 has 15 amino acids. V shed 7 bases and J shed 3 bases, with 15 bases lying between them. Germline V gives CDR1 LNHDA, CDR2 SQIVND (reference sequence).

Here the CDR3 reads CASSRPRDFLADTQYF. The CDR3 DNA reads TGTGCCAGCAGCAGACCCCGGGACTTCCTCGCAGATACGCAGTATTTT. The chain uses TRBV5-6 and TRBJ2-3, with a tentative D call TRBD2 (6 bases). The CDR3 has 16 residues. Trimming took off 4 bases at V and 4 bases at J, with 19 bases between the two ends. Germline CDR1 and CDR2: SGHDT and YYEEEE. Full variable domain (remainder filled in from reference TRBV5-6 and TRBJ2-3): DAGVTQSPTHLIKTRGQQVTLRCSPKSGHDTVSWYQQALGQGPQFIFQYYEEEERQRGNFPDRFSGHQFPNYSSELNVNALLLGDSALYLCASSRPRDFLADTQYFGPGTRLTVL.

The V call is TRBV7-3, the J call TRBJ1-2; perhaps TRBD1 as D (5 bases). Germline V CDR1 and CDR2: SGHTA, FQGTGA. There are 14 residues in the CDR3. V lost 5 bases and J 2 bases, leaving 12 bases between the germline ends. CDR3 bases: TGTGCCAGCAGCCGCGGGACTGAGAACTATGGCTACACCTTC. Protein product: CASSRGTENYGYTF.

V gene TRBV7-3 combines with J gene TRBJ1-1; 11 positions match TRBD1. CDR3 length equals 15 residues. Germline CDR1 is SGHTA and CDR2 is FQGTGA. After removal of 5 bases from V and 3 bases from J, the junction contained 5 bases not matched to a gene. The CDR3 reads CASSQGTGGDTEAFF. CDR3 nucleotides: TGTGCCAGCAGCCAGGGGACAGGGGGGGACACTGAAGCTTTCTTT.

This sequence joins TRBV19 and TRBJ1-1; weak D call: TRBD1 (6 bases). The CDR3 length is 16 residues. Per germline, CDR1 LNHDA and CDR2 SQIVND (reference sequence). The germline V and J ends were trimmed by 7 bases and 1 base, with 19 bases remaining between them. This CDR3 reads CASTIRGRSKNTEAFF. The CDR3 coding sequence is TGTGCCAGTACCATCAGGGGCCGGTCTAAGAACACTGAAGCTTTCTTT.

The chain employs TRBV7-2 and TRBJ1-1; D is unresolved. CDR1 is SGHTA, CDR2 FQGNSA, per germline. Trimming shortened V by 5 bases and J by 0 bases, and 7 bases separated the two germline ends. This CDR3 contains 13 residues. The CDR3 coding sequence is TGTGCCAGCAGCCTTGTCCTGAACACTGAAGCTTTCTTT. Its protein product is CASSLVLNTEAFF.

The chain uses TRBV5-1 and TRBJ2-1; 13 nucleotides agree with TRBD2. The V gene end was trimmed by 4 bases and the J gene end by 4 bases; junction bases not matched to a gene: 17. Germline assignment: CDR1 SGHRS and CDR2 YFSETQ. The CDR3 length is 20 residues. The CDR3 DNA sequence: TGCGCCAGCAGCCCACATAGGACTAGCGGGAGCTTAACGGTTTACAATGAGCAGTTCTTC. It is translated as CASSPHRTSGSLTVYNEQFF.

This clone was picked up one time. The genes are TRBV27 and TRBJ2-5, with D hard to call. Looked up from germline, CDR1 is MNHEY and CDR2 is SMNVEV (reference sequence). With 3 bases removed from V and 1 base from J, the gap between germline ends came to 6 bases. There are 13 residues in the CDR3. The DNA for the CDR3 is TGTGCCAGCAGTTTCAGACTCCAAGAGACCCAGTACTTC. Translation: CASSFRLQETQYF.

The CDR3 coding sequence is TGTGCCAGCGGGTACAGGGGCGGAGAGACCCAGTACTTC. Translated, it gives CASGYRGGETQYF. This chain links TRBV6-6 with TRBJ2-5; TRBD1 agrees at 7 bases. The trim removed 8 bases at V and 4 bases at J, leaving 7 bases unmatched. The germline gives CDR1 MNHNY, CDR2 SVGAGI (reference sequence). The CDR3 covers 13 residues.

The genes are TRBV27 and TRBJ2-1; 7 bases agree with TRBD1. The CDR3 totals 15 residues. Trimming removed 4 bases from V and 2 bases from J; junction bases left unmatched: 5. Germline loops: CDR1 MNHEY, CDR2 SMNVEV (reference sequence). The CDR3 region has the DNA TGTGCCAGCAGTTCGACAGGGAGTGCCTACAATGAGCAGTTCTTC. Its translation is CASSSTGSAYNEQFF.

This clone was seen a handful of times. V usage is TRBV11-3 and J usage is TRBJ2-5, with TRBD1 matching 7 bases. Trimming took 1 base from V and 5 from J; bases not matched to a gene: 4. This CDR3 comprises 14 residues. CDR1 and CDR2 (germline): SGHNT, YENEEA. CDR3 coding DNA: TGTGCCAGCAGCTTAGGACAGGGACGGGAGACCCAGTACTTC. Amino acid sequence: CASSLGQGRETQYF.

The chain employs TRBV28 and TRBJ2-7, with D unclear. Looked up from germline, CDR1 is MDHEN and CDR2 is SYDVKM. Trimming removed 6 bases from V and 6 bases from J, with 9 bases in between. The CDR3 sequence is 11 residues long. For the CDR3, the DNA is TGTGCCAGCAGAAAACTCGGCGAGCAGTACTTC. Translating it yields CASRKLGEQYF.

This clone has more than one count but fewer than ten. This sequence joins TRBV7-2 and TRBJ1-2; a weak D match, TRBD1 (6 bases). V gave up 0 bases and J gave up 3 bases, with 11 bases separating them. Germline CDR1 reads SGHTA; CDR2 reads FQGNSA. The CDR3 covers 15 residues. The CDR3 loop is CASSLAGGPYYGYTF. CDR3 nucleotides: TGTGCCAGCAGCTTAGCGGGGGGGCCGTACTATGGCTACACCTTC.

The V call is TRBV4-3, the J call TRBJ1-6; 9 bases fit TRBD1. The CDR3 totals 17 residues. From germline, CDR1 is LGHNA and CDR2 YSLEER. V gave up 1 base and J gave up 1 base; unmatched junction bases: 2. The CDR3 DNA follows: TGCGCCAGCAGCCAAGCCGGGACAGGGTCCTATAATTCACCCCTCCACTTT. Protein product: CASSQAGTGSYNSPLHF.

The chain is built from TRBV28 and TRBJ2-1, with TRBD2 as a possible D gene (5 bases). Germline CDR1 is MDHEN and CDR2 is SYDVKM. The CDR3 has 16 residues. Trimming shortened V by 2 bases and J by 2 bases, and 13 bases separated the two germline ends. In DNA, the CDR3 is TGTGCCAGCAGTTTAAGAGGGAGAGGAGCCTACAATGAGCAGTTCTTC. This translates into CASSLRGRGAYNEQFF.

This sequence joins TRBV5-1 and TRBJ1-1, with D uncertain. The CDR3 contains 13 residues. Germline CDR1 SGHRS, CDR2 YFSETQ. V lost 0 bases to trimming and J lost 2 bases, with 5 bases between them. CDR3 sequence: CASSLDSNTEAFF. DNA of the CDR3: TGCGCCAGCAGCTTGGACAGCAACACTGAAGCTTTCTTT.

This rearrangement joins TRBV27 to TRBJ2-1, with D possibly being TRBD1 (5 bases). With 4 bases removed from V and 3 bases from J, the gap between germline ends came to 10 bases. This CDR3 has 14 amino acids. The V gene's germline CDR1 is MNHEY and CDR2 SMNVEV (reference sequence). The CDR3 here is CASSYQGLYNEQFF. The CDR3 DNA reads as TGTGCCAGCAGTTATCAGGGCCTCTACAATGAGCAGTTCTTC.

The V gene is TRBV10-3, the J gene TRBJ2-5; D may be TRBD1 (6 bases). The CDR3 extends over 12 amino acids. Looked up from germline, CDR1 is ENHRY and CDR2 is SYGVKD. Trimming cost V 4 bases and J 5 bases, with 8 bases left between them. The CDR3 DNA sequence: TGTGCCATCAGTGGGGGGCGGGAGACCCAGTACTTC. Translating gives CAISGGRETQYF.